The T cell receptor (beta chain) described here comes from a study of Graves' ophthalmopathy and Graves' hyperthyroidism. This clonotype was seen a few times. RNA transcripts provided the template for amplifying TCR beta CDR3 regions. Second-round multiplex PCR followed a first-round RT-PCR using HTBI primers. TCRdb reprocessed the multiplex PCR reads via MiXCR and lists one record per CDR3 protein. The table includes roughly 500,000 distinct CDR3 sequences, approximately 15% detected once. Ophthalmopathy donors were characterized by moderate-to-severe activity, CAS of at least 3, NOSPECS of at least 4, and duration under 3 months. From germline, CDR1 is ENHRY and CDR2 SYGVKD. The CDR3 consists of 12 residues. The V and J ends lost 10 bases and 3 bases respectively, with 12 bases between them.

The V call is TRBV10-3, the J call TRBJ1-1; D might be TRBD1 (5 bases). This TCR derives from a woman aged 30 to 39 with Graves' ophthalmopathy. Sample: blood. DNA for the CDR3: TGTGCCACCCAATTGGGGGACACTGAAGCTTTCTTT. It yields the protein CATQLGDTEAFF.